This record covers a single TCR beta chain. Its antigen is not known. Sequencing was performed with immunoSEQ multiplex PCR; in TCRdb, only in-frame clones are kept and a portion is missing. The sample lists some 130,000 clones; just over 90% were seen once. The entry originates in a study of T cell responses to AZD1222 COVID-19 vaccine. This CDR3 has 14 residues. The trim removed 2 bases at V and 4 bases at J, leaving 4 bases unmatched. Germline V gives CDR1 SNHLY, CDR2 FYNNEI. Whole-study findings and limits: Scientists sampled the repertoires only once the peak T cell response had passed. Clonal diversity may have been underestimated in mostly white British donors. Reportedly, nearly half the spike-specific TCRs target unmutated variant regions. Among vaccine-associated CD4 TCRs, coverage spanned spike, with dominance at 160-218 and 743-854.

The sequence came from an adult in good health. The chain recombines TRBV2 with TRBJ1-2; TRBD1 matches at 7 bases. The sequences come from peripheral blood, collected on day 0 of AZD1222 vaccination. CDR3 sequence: CASSELRQGYGYTF. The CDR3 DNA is TGTGCCAGCAGTGAACTCCGACAGGGCTATGGCTACACCTTC.